The entry that follows covers one TCR beta chain sequence. Its antigen is not identified. An end of the junction does not agree with germline; a read error may underlie this. Assay: immunoSEQ multiplex PCR; the TCRdb copy retains only in-frame clones and omits some. The table includes under 300,000 clones, around 85% detected once. This entry belongs to a study of cytomegalovirus exposure and HLA in healthy donors. Study-wide background: The approximately 120 validation repertoires matched the 650 to 850 first-cohort repertoires in platform, a later analysis reported. Study-wide results and caveats: First-cohort TCR clusters were later found to tend to co-occur in the roughly 130 validation repertoires. Rarity held for most TCR sequences, but there were some public TCRs that occurred in many donors.

Separate from the approximately 700-subject first cohort was the approximately 120-subject validation cohort, to which the donors belonged. The CDR3 contains 19 residues. The V gene's germline CDR1 is SGHRS and CDR2 YFSETQ. The chain joins TRBV5-1 to TRBJ2-7, with TRBD2 matching over 11 bases. The sample taken for sequencing was PBMCs. The sequence was obtained from a woman between 18 and 29 years old in good health and CMV-seronegative. The DNA of the CDR3 is TGCGCCAGCAGCTTGGAGAGGGGTAGCGGGAGGGGTTGGTCCTGCGAGCAGTACTTC. It specifies CASSLERGSGRGWSCEQYF.